This is a list of T cell receptor beta chains from one sample in a study of blood T cell repertoires in COVID-19. Only in-frame clones appear in the TCRdb table, and some are missing; sequencing was by immunoSEQ multiplex PCR. Among approximately 100,000 clones listed, roughly 90% were seen once. The material sequenced was peripheral blood. These receptors were taken from a woman older than 75 in a cohort sampled during active COVID-19. CDR3s include the opening cysteine and the closing phenylalanine or tryptophan. The D gene is left open where the match is weak. The size entry is marked missing in some rows and otherwise reads once, few, many or a size class.

j_gene | v_gene | abundance | d_gene | CDR3nt | CDR3aa
TRBJ2-2 | TRBV10-2 | - | - | TGCGCCAGCAGACCCCTGGGAGCGAACACCGGGGAGCTGTTTTTT | CASRPLGANTGELFF
TRBJ2-3 | TRBV19 | - | TRBD2 | TGTGCCAGTAGTAGAGAAGGACTAGCGGGGGGGCCAGATACGCAGTATTTT | CASSREGLAGGPDTQYF
TRBJ1-1 | TRBV28 | - | - | TGTGCCAGCCGGACAGAGAACACTGAAGCTTTCTTT | CASRTENTEAFF
TRBJ1-3 | TRBV7-2 | - | TRBD1 | TGTGCCAGCAGCTTATTGAGGGGGCCGGGAAACACCATATATTTT | CASSLLRGPGNTIYF
TRBJ2-2 | TRBV9 | - | TRBD2 | TGTGCCAGTAGCGGGATAGCCACCGGGGAGCTGTTTTTT | CASSGIATGELFF
TRBJ1-1 | TRBV19 | - | - | TGTGCCAGTAGTATGAGAGAGGGAACAGCCTTCACTGAAGCTTTCTTT | CASSMREGTAFTEAFF
TRBJ1-3 | TRBV18 | few | TRBD1 | TGTGCCAGCTCACCACTGGAACAGGGGGGAGGAAACACCATATATTTT | CASSPLEQGGGNTIYF
TRBJ2-7 | TRBV7-9 | - | - | TGTGCCAGCAGCTTAAGGCGGGAAGGCGAGCAGTACTTC | CASSLRREGEQYF
TRBJ2-1 | TRBV27 | once | TRBD2 | TGTGCCAGCAGTAGACTAGCGGGAGACCACAATGAGCAGTTCTTC | CASSRLAGDHNEQFF
TRBJ2-5 | TRBV5-1 | - | - | TGCGCCAGCAGGCTGCAGGGGGGAGCGCCGGAGGAGACCCAGTACTTC | CASRLQGGAPEETQYF
TRBJ2-2 | TRBV18 | once | - | TGTGCCAGCTCGACCATGGGGCCAGCTGGCGGGGAGCTGTTTTTT | CASSTMGPAGGELFF
TRBJ2-1 | TRBV28 | - | TRBD2 | TGTGCCAGCAGTTTGAGGGAGGGTGAGCAGTTCTTC | CASSLREGEQFF
TRBJ1-1 | TRBV3-1/TRBV3-2 | - | - | TGTGCCAGCAGCCAATATGACAGGAACACTGAAGCTTTCTTT | CASSQYDRNTEAFF
TRBJ2-3 | TRBV25-1 | - | TRBD2 | TGTGCCAGCAGGAGCATTGGACTAGCGAGCACAGATACGCAGTATTTT | CASRSIGLASTDTQYF
TRBJ2-1 | TRBV11-2 | - | - | TGTGCCAGCAGCTTAGATGGTATAGCCCTCACGGATTCTTTCTTC | CASSLDGIALTDSFF
TRBJ1-4 | TRBV7-9 | - | - | TGTGCCAGCAGCTTGGAGTGGGCTAATGAAAAACTGTTTTTT | CASSLEWANEKLFF
TRBJ2-2 | TRBV14 | - | - | TGTGCCAGCAGCCAAGAAGCCGGGTACACCGGGGAGCTGTTTTTT | CASSQEAGYTGELFF
TRBJ1-1 | TRBV13 | - | - | TGTGCCAGCAGCTTACTAGGGGTTAAGGTGAACACTGAAGCTTTCTTT | CASSLLGVKVNTEAFF
TRBJ2-1 | TRBV5-4 | - | - | TGTGCCAGCAGCAGAGATTACAATGAGCAGTTCTTC | CASSRDYNEQFF
TRBJ2-7 | TRBV5-1 | - | - | TGCGCCAGCAGCTTGGCCCCCGTCTCCTACGAGCAGTACTTC | CASSLAPVSYEQYF
TRBJ1-4 | TRBV29-1 | - | - | TGCAGCGTCCTCCCCTACTATAATGAAAAACTGTTTTTT | CSVLPYYNEKLFF
TRBJ2-7 | TRBV2 | - | TRBD2 | TGTGCCAGCGGACTAGCCCCTTCCTACGAGCAGTACTTC | CASGLAPSYEQYF
TRBJ1-4 | TRBV18 | - | TRBD1 | TGTGCCAGCTCACGCTATACAAGGGGACTCAGGGGGGAAAAACTGTTTTTT | CASSRYTRGLRGEKLFF
TRBJ2-1 | TRBV24-1 | - | - | TGTGCCACCAGTGAGGGCGGGCCTACCCCTGGTGAGCAGTTCTTC | CATSEGGPTPGEQFF
TRBJ2-1 | TRBV28 | - | TRBD1 | TGTGCCAGCAGTCCCCCGGGACAGTACACCTACAATGAGCAGTTCTTC | CASSPPGQYTYNEQFF
TRBJ1-1 | TRBV19 | - | - | TGTGCCAGTAGACATCAGGTTATGAACACTGAAGCTTTCTTT | CASRHQVMNTEAFF
TRBJ1-2 | TRBV5-1 | - | - | TGCGCCAGCAGCACTGGGACGCCCGGGGGTCATGGCTACACCTTC | CASSTGTPGGHGYTF
TRBJ1-2 | TRBV7-9 | few | - | TGTGCCAGCAGCCAACAGGGAAACTATGGCTACACCTTC | CASSQQGNYGYTF
TRBJ2-7 | TRBV6-2/TRBV6-3 | - | TRBD2 | TGTGCCAGCAGACCTTCCACTAGCGACTCCTACGAGCAGTACTTC | CASRPSTSDSYEQYF
TRBJ1-2 | TRBV30 | once | - | TGTGCCTGGAGTCCCGGTCTCTTTAACTATGGCTACACCTTC | CAWSPGLFNYGYTF
TRBJ2-3 | TRBV15 | - | - | TGTGCCACCAGCAGAGATTTGGGCAGCACTAGCACAGATACGCAGTATTTT | CATSRDLGSTSTDTQYF
TRBJ1-2 | TRBV5-1 | - | - | TGCGCCAGCAGCTTGCTTTCCCCGCTCGAGCATGGCTACACCTTC | CASSLLSPLEHGYTF
TRBJ1-4 | TRBV5-4 | - | - | TGTGCCAGCAGCTTAGGGGGGGTTGACGTCGGGCCCTTGTTTTTT | CASSLGGVDVGPLFF
TRBJ2-5 | TRBV28 | - | TRBD2 | TGTGCCAGCAGCCACCTTGGGCTAGCGGGGGCCCAAGAGACCCAGTACTTC | CASSHLGLAGAQETQYF
TRBJ2-1 | TRBV2 | - | TRBD1 | TGTGCCAGCAGTGAAGCCGGGACAGGGGTTTACAATGAGCAGTTCTTC | CASSEAGTGVYNEQFF
TRBJ2-3 | TRBV12-3/TRBV12-4 | - | - | TGTGCCAGCAGTTCTAGCACAGATACGCAGTATTTT | CASSSSTDTQYF
TRBJ2-5 | TRBV9 | - | TRBD2 | TGTGCCAGCAGCGTACGGCCTAGCGGGATGGAGACCCAGTACTTC | CASSVRPSGMETQYF
TRBJ2-1 | TRBV2 | - | - | TGTGCCAGCAGTGAAAAGCCGCCAGGGGTGCAAGGTGAGCAGTTCTTC | CASSEKPPGVQGEQFF
TRBJ2-1 | TRBV3-1/TRBV3-2 | - | TRBD2 | TGTGCCAGCAGCCAGGGGGGAGGGTTGAGTGAGCAGTTCTTC | CASSQGGGLSEQFF
TRBJ2-1 | TRBV5-4 | - | - | TGTGCCAGCAGCTTGACTTCCTATGAGCAGTTCTTC | CASSLTSYEQFF
TRBJ2-1 | TRBV7-9 | - | TRBD2 | TGTGCCAGCAGCCGACGCGCCGGGACTAGCGGTAATAATGAGCAGTTCTTC | CASSRRAGTSGNNEQFF
TRBJ1-4 | TRBV3-1/TRBV3-2 | - | - | TGTGCCAGCAGGAGGGGGGGTGAAAAACTGTTTTTT | CASRRGGEKLFF